This T cell receptor (beta chain) was profiled in a study of Tregs in tolerant kidney transplant recipients (dated by TCRdb to between 2017 and 2020). Looking at the study overall: TCRbeta sequencing was used in the study to identify donor-specific regulatory T cells before combined kidney and bone marrow transplantation, and the identified cells were then tracked after transplant. Several methods of expanding Tregs specific for an allogeneic donor were compared by TCRbeta repertoire sequencing in a few healthy controls. Paper-wide results and their limitations: Biological reproducibility was not examined directly, but technical replication error appeared to be minimal. Expanding Tregs with activated donor B cells appeared to identify the most biologically relevant and donor-specific TCRbeta repertoire. The study was limited by small patient numbers, and the findings need validation in larger populations and under other immunosuppression protocols.

For TCRbeta CDR3 sequencing, genomic DNA was extracted from sorted cells using the QIAGEN DNeasy Blood and Tissue Kit. High-throughput TCRbeta CDR3 sequencing was carried out commercially through immunoSEQ, with PCR amplification with bias correction and internal controls included. For the original study's pipeline: Unique productive TCRbeta sequences were defined by CDR3 nucleotide sequence where primers matched, and otherwise by CDR3 amino acid sequence together with Vbeta and Jbeta genes. As a correction for sorting error, sequences shared between sorted populations at a frequency ratio of 2:1 or less were discarded, and the remaining shared sequences were assigned to the higher population. Sequences were defined as donor-reactive when expanded at least 5-fold in CFSE-low cells versus unstimulated cells and present at a frequency of at least 0.01% in CFSE-low cells. Jensen-Shannon divergence, calculated on the top 100 TCRbeta sequences ranked by frequency, was used to quantify repertoire divergence. For any sample with multiple sequencing runs, sorting error was corrected in each run separately before the runs were pooled. The immuneACCESS repertoire file appears here via TCRdb, limited to in-frame rearrangements. These files lack a portion of the clones; in checked studies, under half of the deficit traces to unresolved V genes, and the cause of the others is not known. The D gene and trimming were derived from the DNA, and the V and J assignments and clone size from that table. The table for this sample lists around 16,000 clones; around 90% of them were counted only once. Roughly 13% of the sample belongs to the ten largest clones.

The CDR1 and CDR2 encoded by the germline V gene are MNHEY and SVGAGI. Trimmed from V: 0 bases; trimmed from J: 8 bases; junction bases lacking a gene match: 6. The CDR3 runs 15 amino acids, cysteine and phenylalanine included. Of the read, only the CDR3 DNA is kept; its 45 bases are in frame from base 1. Unstimulated Tregs (CD4+CD25+CD127-), CD4+ non-Tregs (CD4+CD25-), CD4 and CD8 cells were FACS-sorted from thawed PBMCs. Healthy control blood was obtained either as purchased buffy coats or from healthy volunteers. Healthy control blood was processed to PBMCs with a Ficoll density gradient and then cryopreserved, whereas patient PBMCs were collected both before and after transplant. As to this clone: Its antigen is not yet known. No clone much larger than this one lies a single base away; base qualities are absent.

The chain uses TRBV6-5 and TRBJ2-1, with TRBD2 matching 8 junction bases. This TCR was sampled from a human donor in good health. Material for sequencing was CD8+ T cells from blood. The CDR3 in this case is CASSYSASGSYEQFF. The DNA is TGTGCCAGCAGTTACTCGGCAAGCGGGAGCTATGAGCAGTTCTTC.